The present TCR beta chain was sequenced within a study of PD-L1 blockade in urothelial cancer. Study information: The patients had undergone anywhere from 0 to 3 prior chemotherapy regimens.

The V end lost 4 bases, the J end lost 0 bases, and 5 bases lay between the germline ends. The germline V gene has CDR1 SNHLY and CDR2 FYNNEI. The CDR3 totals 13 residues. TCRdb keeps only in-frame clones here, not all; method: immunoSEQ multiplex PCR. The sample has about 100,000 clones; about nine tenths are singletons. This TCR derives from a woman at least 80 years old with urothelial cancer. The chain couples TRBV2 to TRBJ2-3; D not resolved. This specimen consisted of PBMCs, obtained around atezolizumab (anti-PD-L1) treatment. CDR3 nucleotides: TGTGCCAGCAGTGTCTCTAGCACAGATACGCAGTATTTT. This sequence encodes CASSVSSTDTQYF.